The clone carrying this T cell receptor (beta chain) has ten or more counts. This entry comes from a study of T cells in Graves' hyperthyroidism and ophthalmopathy. Whole-study context: The authors collected peripheral blood at initial diagnosis, before any treatment.

From RNA transcripts, TCR beta CDR3 regions were amplified. The TCR CDR3 was amplified in a first-round RT-PCR using the HTBI primer set. MiXCR, applied by TCRdb to the multiplex PCR reads, yields one record per CDR3 protein. The sample lists over 500,000 distinct CDR3 sequences, 12% to 15% seen once, with 14% in the top ten. Trimming took off 3 bases at V and 11 bases at J, with 17 bases between the two ends. The CDR3 covers 13 residues. Germline V gives CDR1 DFQATT, CDR2 SNEGSKA (reference sequence). The chain joins TRBV20-1 to TRBJ1-5; D ambiguous. This receptor was obtained from a woman aged 40-49 years with Graves' hyperthyroidism. Input material: blood. CDR3 in amino acids: CSASSGSGMAQHF. The CDR3 DNA reads TGCAGTGCTAGTTCTGGGAGCGGGATGGCCCAGCATTTT.